A single sample is the source of the 31 T cell receptor beta chains below, sequenced in a study of blood T cell repertoires in COVID-19. Clones were read by immunoSEQ multiplex PCR, and TCRdb kept only the in-frame ones, dropping some. Here the sample spans approximately 300,000 clones, approximately 90% being singletons. Sequenced sample: peripheral blood. The receptors stem from a man aged 35 to 55 with acute or convalescent COVID-19.

The sample holds one count of this clone. DNA for the CDR3: TGTGCCTCCTCCCCTGGACAGAGGAATGAAAAACTGTTTTTT. It yields the protein CASSPGQRNEKLFF. This chain connects TRBV5-6 to TRBJ1-4, with D perhaps TRBD1 (6 bases). From germline, CDR1 is SGHDT and CDR2 YYEEEE. The CDR3 consists of 14 residues. V was trimmed by 10 bases and J by 5 bases, leaving 18 bases between them.

In this sample, this clone turned up a few times. The gene calls are TRBV28 and TRBJ1-5; D is ambiguous. This CDR3 is 15 amino acids long. V was cut by 2 bases and J by 3 bases, with 11 bases left in between. Germline V gives CDR1 MDHEN, CDR2 SYDVKM. CDR3 nucleotide sequence: TGTGCCAGCAGTTTAGGAGGGCGCGACAATCAGCCCCAGCATTTT. Encoded protein: CASSLGGRDNQPQHF.

The gene calls are TRBV4-1 and TRBJ2-3, with 12 bases that match TRBD2. V was pared by 1 base and J by 3 bases, with 5 bases of the junction left unmatched. The CDR3 length is 17 residues. In germline, CDR1 is MGHRA, CDR2 YSYEKL. CDR3 in DNA: TGCGCCAGCAGCCAAGGACAGGGGACTAGCGGGACAGATACGCAGTATTTT. Translated, it gives CASSQGQGTSGTDTQYF.

V is TRBV9 and J is TRBJ2-1, with 8 bases lining up with TRBD2. The trim removed 0 bases at V and 3 bases at J, leaving 5 bases unmatched. Germline loops: CDR1 SGDLS, CDR2 YYNGEE. CDR3 length: 16 residues. The CDR3 DNA reads TGTGCCAGCAGCGTAGGCAGCGGGGGAGGCTACAATGAGCAGTTCTTC. This codes for CASSVGSGGGYNEQFF.

This chain uses TRBV5-1 with TRBJ2-3; 10 bases match TRBD1. V dropped 2 bases and J dropped 4; count of bases not matched to a gene: 1. CDR1 is SGHRS and CDR2 is YFSETQ in the germline V gene. The CDR3 consists of 14 residues. The CDR3 sequence: CASSFGQGADTQYF. Written as DNA, the CDR3 is TGCGCCAGCAGCTTTGGACAGGGGGCAGATACGCAGTATTTT.

There are a few counts of this clone. This chain uses TRBV30 with TRBJ1-3, with 7 nucleotides matching TRBD1. CDR3 length: 13 residues. Trimming cost V 5 bases and J 3 bases; bases outside gene matches: 4. Germline values: CDR1 GTSNPN, CDR2 SVGIG (reference sequence). Here the CDR3 reads CAWGWDSGNTIYF. DNA of the CDR3: TGTGCCTGGGGATGGGACAGTGGAAACACCATATATTTT.

This chain joins TRBV28 and TRBJ1-2; no reliable D call. V lost 7 bases and J 0 bases, leaving 12 bases between the germline ends. CDR3 size: 14 residues. Looked up from germline, CDR1 is MDHEN and CDR2 is SYDVKM. For the CDR3, the DNA is TGTGCCAGCATATCAGGAGGGTCTAACTATGGCTACACCTTC. This gives the protein CASISGGSNYGYTF.

This chain connects TRBV7-2 to TRBJ2-7, with 8 positions matching TRBD1. The CDR3 is 14 amino acids. The V and J ends lost 2 bases and 7 bases, in that order; junction bases with no gene match: 7. CDR1 SGHTA and CDR2 FQGNSA come from the germline V gene. CDR3: CASSLSGQGMEQYF. CDR3 in DNA: TGTGCCAGCAGCTTAAGCGGACAGGGTATGGAGCAGTACTTC.

The rearrangement links TRBV10-3 to TRBJ1-1; no definite D call. V lost 7 bases, J lost 1 base, and 10 bases lay in between. The germline CDR1 and CDR2 sequences are ENHRY and SYGVKD. The CDR3 is made up of 13 amino acids. The CDR3 here is CAIMAESNTEAFF. As DNA, the CDR3 is TGTGCCATCATGGCTGAATCGAACACTGAAGCTTTCTTT.

V is TRBV24-1 and J is TRBJ2-1, with 10 positions matching TRBD2. CDR3 length: 15 amino acids. Germline assignment: CDR1 KGHDR and CDR2 SFDVKD. The J segment lost 8 bases and the V segment lost 7 bases, leaving 10 bases of the junction unmatched. The CDR3 sequence is CATSPASGGTHEQFF. The CDR3 DNA follows: TGTGCCACCAGCCCTGCTAGCGGGGGAACCCATGAGCAGTTCTTC.

The chain joins TRBV6-6 to TRBJ2-7; 12 bases are a match to TRBD2. This CDR3 has 13 amino acids. Unmatched junction bases numbered 3, after V lost 6 bases and J lost 6 bases. Germline assignment: CDR1 MNHNY and CDR2 SVGAGI (reference sequence). In nucleotides, the CDR3 is TGTGCCAGCAGCCTGGGACTAGCGGGCGAGCAGTACTTC. As protein: CASSLGLAGEQYF.

The table lists this clone with a few counts. The chain is built from TRBV30 and TRBJ1-2, with unresolved D. Per germline, CDR1 GTSNPN and CDR2 SVGIG (reference sequence). V lost 0 bases and J lost 4, with 9 bases in between. The CDR3 loop spans 13 amino acids. In DNA form, the CDR3 reads TGTGCCTGGAGTGTTGGAGGCGGCTATGGCTACACCTTC. It codes for CAWSVGGGYGYTF.

The V and J genes are TRBV11-2 and TRBJ1-2; TRBD1 matches at 8 bases. V shed 5 bases and J 8 bases; nucleotides not matched to a gene: 7. CDR3 length: 13 residues. The germline CDR1 and CDR2 sequences are SGHAT and FQNNGV. The DNA of the CDR3 is TGTGCCAGCAGCCAGGGGGCCCCCAGAGGCTACACCTTC. This gives the protein CASSQGAPRGYTF.

As concerns this clone: Other DNA sequences of this sample code for an identical CDR3. This rearrangement joins TRBV13 to TRBJ2-1; tentative D call: TRBD2 (5 bases). Germline V gives CDR1 PRHDT, CDR2 FYEKMQ (reference sequence). The CDR3 covers 12 residues. The V end was cut by 2 bases, the J end by 7 bases, with 6 bases between. The CDR3 protein is CASSLSGNEQFF. The CDR3 DNA follows: TGTGCCAGCAGCTTATCGGGGAATGAGCAGTTCTTC.

V gene TRBV27 combines with J gene TRBJ2-7, with D tentatively TRBD2 (5 bases). This CDR3 comprises 13 residues. Looked up from germline, CDR1 is MNHEY and CDR2 is SMNVEV (reference sequence). V was cut by 2 bases and J by 5 bases, with 10 bases left in between. The DNA for the CDR3 is TGTGCCAGCAGTTTACGGGATAGGGACGAGCAGTACTTC. It encodes CASSLRDRDEQYF.

The chain uses TRBV29-1 and TRBJ2-1; no reliable D call. Germline assignment: CDR1 SQVTM and CDR2 ANQGSEA. Trimming pared 7 bases from V and 9 bases from J, leaving 22 bases between. This CDR3 is built from 14 residues. In DNA, the CDR3 is TGCAGCGCCCTTTGGGTGGCTCTAGGTGGTGAGCAGTTCTTC. Its translation: CSALWVALGGEQFF.

The chain uses TRBV19 and TRBJ1-1, with D hard to call. Germline loops: CDR1 LNHDA, CDR2 SQIVND (reference sequence). This CDR3 contains 18 residues. The V end lost 4 bases, the J end lost 3 bases, and 24 bases lay between the germline ends. CDR3: CASSKGPLSRLQDTEAFF. CDR3 sequence (DNA): TGTGCCAGTAGTAAAGGTCCGTTGAGCCGCCTTCAGGACACTGAAGCTTTCTTT.

The V gene is TRBV6-1, the J gene TRBJ1-1, with 12 bases fitting TRBD1. The CDR3 runs to 15 residues. The V gene's germline CDR1 is MNHNS and CDR2 SASEGT. Germline trimming cut 3 bases from V and 11 bases from J; bases unmatched to any gene: 10. The CDR3 sequence is CASSERDRGLRGAFF. Written as DNA, the CDR3 is TGTGCCAGCAGTGAGCGGGACAGGGGGCTCAGAGGGGCTTTCTTT.

The chain combines TRBV30 with TRBJ1-2; D gene uncertain. V lost 1 base, J lost 4 bases, and 13 bases lay in between. The CDR3 length is 14 residues. Germline V gives CDR1 GTSNPN, CDR2 SVGIG (reference sequence). The CDR3 nucleotides read TGTGCCTGGAGTGCAACCCGGGAAGTCTATGGCTACACCTTC. It specifies CAWSATREVYGYTF.

This chain uses TRBV7-2 with TRBJ2-3; TRBD2 agrees at 13 bases. The V segment lost 3 bases and the J segment 6 bases; nucleotides outside the gene matches: 3. From germline, CDR1 is SGHTA and CDR2 FQGNSA. This CDR3 is 15 amino acids long. The CDR3 sequence is CASSFTSGGADTQYF. The CDR3 DNA reads TGTGCCAGCAGCTTCACTAGCGGGGGGGCTGATACGCAGTATTTT. The full variable domain, in which reference TRBV7-2 and TRBJ2-3 provide the parts outside the CDR3, is GAGVSQSPSNKVTEKGKDVELRCDPISGHTALYWYRQSLGQGLEFLIYFQGNSAPDKSGLPSDRFSAERTGGSVSTLTIQRTQQEDSAVYLCASSFTSGGADTQYFGPGTRLTVL.

This clone was found a few times. V usage is TRBV6-5 and J usage is TRBJ1-5, with unresolved D. Between the trimmed V and J ends, which lost 4 bases and 2 bases, there was a span of 12 bases. This CDR3 is 15 amino acids long. The germline V gene encodes CDR1 MNHEY and CDR2 SVGAGI. The CDR3 reads CASSWGLGGNQPQHF. The CDR3 DNA is TGTGCCAGCAGTTGGGGTCTCGGGGGCAATCAGCCCCAGCATTTT.

The chain is built from TRBV29-1 and TRBJ1-2; TRBD1 matches 9 bases. Germline values: CDR1 SQVTM, CDR2 ANQGSEA. CDR3 length equals 15 residues. V lost 6 bases to trimming and J lost 5 bases; unmatched junction nucleotides: 13. CDR3 sequence (DNA): TGCAGCGTCCGGGACAGGGACCCTCCGGGGTATGGCTACACCTTC. Translation gives CSVRDRDPPGYGYTF. The full variable domain, with the rest looked up from reference TRBV29-1 and TRBJ1-2, is SAVISQKPSRDICQRGTSLTIQCQVDSQVTMMFWYRQQPGQSLTLIATANQGSEATYESGFVIDKFPISRPNLTFSTLTVSNMSPEDSSIYLCSVRDRDPPGYGYTFGSGTRLTVV.

The chain employs TRBV6-1 and TRBJ1-1; no clear D. V dropped 4 bases and J dropped 1 base, with 16 bases sitting between them. The CDR3 loop spans 16 amino acids. Germline V CDR1 and CDR2: MNHNS, SASEGT. The CDR3 DNA sequence: TGTGCCAGCAGTGCCAAGGGCGCGGGCCAGAACACTGAAGCTTTCTTT. Translating it yields CASSAKGAGQNTEAFF.

V usage is TRBV19 and J usage is TRBJ2-1, with D perhaps matching TRBD2 (7 bases). The V and J ends lost 4 bases and 6 bases respectively, with 13 bases between them. Germline CDR1 and CDR2: LNHDA and SQIVND (reference sequence). The CDR3 consists of 14 residues. The DNA of the CDR3 is TGTGCCAGTAGTAGAGGGGGACTACCCAATGAGCAGTTCTTC. The encoded protein is CASSRGGLPNEQFF. The full variable domain, with the rest looked up from reference TRBV19 and TRBJ2-1, is DGGITQSPKYLFRKEGQNVTLSCEQNLNHDAMYWYRQDPGQGLRLIYYSQIVNDFQKGDIAEGYSVSREKKESFPLTVTSAQKNPTAFYLCASSRGGLPNEQFFGPGTRLTVL.

This chain joins TRBV7-3 and TRBJ1-1; D not resolved. The CDR3 runs 13 residues. V was trimmed by 5 bases and J by 1 base, leaving 8 bases between them. The germline CDR1 and CDR2 sequences are SGHTA and FQGTGA. The CDR3 DNA follows: TGTGCCAGCAGCCCCCAGTGGAACACTGAAGCTTTCTTT. Amino acids: CASSPQWNTEAFF.

This chain joins TRBV11-2 and TRBJ1-5; no firm D call. Germline values: CDR1 SGHAT, CDR2 FQNNGV. This CDR3 spans 14 amino acids. V was trimmed by 4 bases and J by 9 bases, leaving 16 bases between them. The CDR3, as DNA: TGTGCCAGCAGCTCTAGCCCTTCAATAGGGCCCCAGCATTTT. Translation gives CASSSSPSIGPQHF.

The chain uses TRBV3-1 (or the pseudogene TRBV3-2) and TRBJ2-5, with D perhaps matching TRBD2 (5 bases). V lost 2 bases, J lost 12 bases, and 13 bases lay in between. The CDR3 has 12 amino acids. Germline V CDR1 and CDR2: LGHDT, YNNKEL (reference sequence). The CDR3 sequence: CASSQFPTGKYF. For the CDR3, the DNA is TGTGCCAGCAGCCAATTCCCCACGGGGAAGTACTTC.

The chain uses TRBV5-5 and TRBJ1-4; D gene ambiguous. With 1 base removed from V and 8 bases from J, the gap between germline ends came to 9 bases. Germline CDR1 is SGHKS and CDR2 is YYEKEE (reference sequence). CDR3 length: 13 amino acids. The CDR3, as DNA: TGTGCCAGCAGCTTGTTAACTGCAGAAAAACTGTTTTTT. It translates to CASSLLTAEKLFF.

This clone was counted once. This chain joins TRBV19 and TRBJ1-2; no definite D call. The germline V and J ends were trimmed by 3 bases and 0 bases, with 8 bases remaining between them. The CDR3 totals 14 residues. Germline CDR1 LNHDA, CDR2 SQIVND (reference sequence). Here the CDR3 DNA reads TGTGCCAGTAGTATTGGCCAAGCTAACTATGGCTACACCTTC. Its protein is CASSIGQANYGYTF.

The chain is built from TRBV10-1 and TRBJ2-7, with D perhaps TRBD1 (5 bases). CDR3 size: 13 residues. Germline V gene sequence: CDR1 WNHNN, CDR2 SYGVQD (reference sequence). The ends were cut back, 6 bases at V and 5 bases at J, with 14 bases in the middle. The CDR3 sequence: CASSREGRDEQYF. In DNA form, the CDR3 reads TGCGCCAGCAGCAGGGAAGGAAGAGACGAGCAGTACTTC.

V is TRBV30 and J is TRBJ1-3; D uncertain. V lost 2 bases to trimming and J lost 4 bases, with 12 bases between them. This CDR3 has 14 residues. Germline V gives CDR1 GTSNPN, CDR2 SVGIG (reference sequence). CDR3 sequence: CAWSPGSGGNTIYF. The CDR3, as DNA: TGTGCCTGGAGTCCAGGTAGTGGGGGAAACACCATATATTTT.